This T cell receptor beta chain was sequenced during a study of control samples from healthy donors and cancer patients. Measured with immunoSEQ multiplex PCR; TCRdb has only the in-frame clones, and not every one. The data contain about 57,000 clones, approximately 90% of them singletons. The ends were cut back, 5 bases at V and 3 bases at J, with 14 bases in the middle. This CDR3 comprises 14 residues. In germline, CDR1 is MNHEY, CDR2 SMNVEV (reference sequence). The sequencing sample was made of PBMCs. The chain employs TRBV27 and TRBJ2-7, with D possibly TRBD2 on 6 matching bases. This sequence was found in a man aged 25 to 40 with colorectal cancer. The CDR3 DNA reads as TGTGCCAGCAGTCCCGCGCTGGGAGGCTACGAGCAGTACTTC. As protein: CASSPALGGYEQYF.